The entry that follows covers one TCR beta chain sequence. The antigen remains unidentified. These data are taken from a study of OX40 agonist ivuxolimab in advanced cancers. Study as a whole: Ivuxolimab was administered intravenously to patients at 0.01 to 10 mg/kg every 2 weeks. A mean age of about 56 years, range 23 to 79, was recorded, and 70% to 85% were male. Study-wide findings and caveats: Among patients with partial responses at 0.1-3.0 mg/kg, clonal expansion was among the lowest.

Produced via immunoSEQ multiplex PCR; TCRdb's table is partial and in-frame only. The table has about 49,000 clones, 65% to 90% seen once; the top ten hold approximately 6.1%. On cycle 4 day 1 and cycle 7 day 1, as well as at baseline, blood was sampled. CDR1 and CDR2 from the germline V gene are SEHNR and FQNEAQ (reference sequence). This CDR3 comprises 16 residues. V lost 1 base, J lost 1 base, and 3 bases stayed unmatched. The specimen was CD4+ or CD8+ T cells sorted from blood, collected in a trial of the OX40 agonist ivuxolimab. The chain couples TRBV7-9 to TRBJ2-2, with 7 bases fitting TRBD1. The receptor's source is an adult with an advanced solid tumor such as melanoma, head and neck, liver or kidney cancer. CDR3 DNA sequence: TGTGCCAGCAGCTTAGGGAGACAGGGGAACACCGGGGAGCTGTTTTTT. Protein: CASSLGRQGNTGELFF.